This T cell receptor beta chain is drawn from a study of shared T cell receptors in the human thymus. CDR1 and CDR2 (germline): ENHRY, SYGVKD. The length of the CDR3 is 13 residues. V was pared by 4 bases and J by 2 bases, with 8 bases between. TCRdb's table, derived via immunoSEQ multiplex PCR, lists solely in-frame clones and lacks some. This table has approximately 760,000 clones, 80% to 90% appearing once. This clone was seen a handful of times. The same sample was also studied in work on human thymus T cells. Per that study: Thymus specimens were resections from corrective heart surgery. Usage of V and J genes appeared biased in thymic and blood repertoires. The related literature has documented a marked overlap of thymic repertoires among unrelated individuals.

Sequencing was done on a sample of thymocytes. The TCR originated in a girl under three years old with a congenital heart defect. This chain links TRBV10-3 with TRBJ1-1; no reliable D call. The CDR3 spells CAISVAGNTEAFF. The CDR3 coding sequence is TGTGCCATCAGTGTGGCAGGCAACACTGAAGCTTTCTTT.